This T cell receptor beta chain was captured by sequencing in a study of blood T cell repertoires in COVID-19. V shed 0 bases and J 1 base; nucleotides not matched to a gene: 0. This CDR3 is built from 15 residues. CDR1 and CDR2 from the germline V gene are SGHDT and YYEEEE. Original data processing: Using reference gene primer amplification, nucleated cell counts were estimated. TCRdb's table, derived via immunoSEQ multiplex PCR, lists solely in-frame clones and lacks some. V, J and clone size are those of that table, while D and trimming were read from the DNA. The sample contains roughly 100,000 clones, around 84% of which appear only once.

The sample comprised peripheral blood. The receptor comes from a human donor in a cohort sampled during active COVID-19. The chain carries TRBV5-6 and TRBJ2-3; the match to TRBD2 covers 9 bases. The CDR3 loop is CASSLERGGTDTQYF. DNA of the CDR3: TGTGCCAGCAGCTTGGAGCGGGGGGGCACAGATACGCAGTATTTT.